This entry describes one TCR beta chain. No antigen is known for it. This record comes from a study of graft-versus-host responses after intestinal transplantation. Study-wide background: Each recipient received anti-thymocyte globulin induction, then tacrolimus and steroids for about 3 years. Study observations and caveats: Graft-donor T cell macrochimerism coincided with high graft-versus-host to host-versus-graft clonal ratios in allografts. GvH clones appeared in recipient marrow, some first in ileum or blood.

The protocol was immunoSEQ multiplex PCR, while the TCRdb copy is restricted to in-frame clones and leaves out a portion. The repertoire has some 39,000 clones, nearly 95% of them found once; the top ten carry 0.22%. CDR3 size: 16 residues. Trimming took 0 bases from V and 0 from J, leaving 8 bases between them. The germline V gene encodes CDR1 LGHNA and CDR2 YSLEER. The chain combines TRBV4-3 with TRBJ2-2, with D unresolved. This TCR was recovered from a human donor who was the organ donor for an intestinal transplant. Here the sequenced sample was unstimulated CD8+ T cells sorted from spleen or lymph node cells, taken before transplant. CDR3 nucleotides: TGCGCCAGCAGCCAAGAAGCGAACCCGAACACCGGGGAGCTGTTTTTT. The encoded protein is CASSQEANPNTGELFF.